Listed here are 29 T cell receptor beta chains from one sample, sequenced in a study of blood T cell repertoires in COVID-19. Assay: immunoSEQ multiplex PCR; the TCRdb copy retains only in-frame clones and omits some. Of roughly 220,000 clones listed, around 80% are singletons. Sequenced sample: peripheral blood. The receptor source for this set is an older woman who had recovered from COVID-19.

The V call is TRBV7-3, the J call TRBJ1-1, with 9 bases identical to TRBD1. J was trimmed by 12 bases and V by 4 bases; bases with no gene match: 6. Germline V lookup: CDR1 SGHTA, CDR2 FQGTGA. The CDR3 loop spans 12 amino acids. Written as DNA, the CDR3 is TGTGCCAGCAGCTCCGGGACAGGGAGGACTTTCTTT. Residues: CASSSGTGRTFF.

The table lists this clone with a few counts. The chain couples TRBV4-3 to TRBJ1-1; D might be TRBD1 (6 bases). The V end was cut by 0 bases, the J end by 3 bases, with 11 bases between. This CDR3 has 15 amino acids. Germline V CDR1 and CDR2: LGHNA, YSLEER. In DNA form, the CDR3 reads TGCGCCAGCAGCCAAGATCCCAGGGGCTACACTGAAGCTTTCTTT. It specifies CASSQDPRGYTEAFF.

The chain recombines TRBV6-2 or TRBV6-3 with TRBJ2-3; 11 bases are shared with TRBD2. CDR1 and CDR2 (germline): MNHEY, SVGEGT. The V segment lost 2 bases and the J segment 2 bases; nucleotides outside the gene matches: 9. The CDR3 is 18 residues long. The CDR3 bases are TGTGCCAGCAGTTACCCTAGCGGGGGGCCAGCCCCCACAGATACGCAGTATTTT. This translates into CASSYPSGGPAPTDTQYF.

The CDR3 spells CASSPGTDYLYGYTF. The CDR3, as DNA: TGTGCCAGCAGCCCAGGAACCGACTACCTCTATGGCTACACCTTC. The V and J genes are TRBV6-5 and TRBJ1-2; D is unresolved. Germline CDR1 and CDR2: MNHEY and SVGAGI. V lost 6 bases, J lost 4 bases, and 18 bases lay in between. The CDR3 has 15 residues.

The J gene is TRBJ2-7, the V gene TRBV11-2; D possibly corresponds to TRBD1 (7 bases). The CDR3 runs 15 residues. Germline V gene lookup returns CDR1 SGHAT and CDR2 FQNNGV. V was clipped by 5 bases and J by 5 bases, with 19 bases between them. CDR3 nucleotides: TGTGCCAGCAGCCAGGGGGGCCGGGCCCTCGACGAGCAGTACTTC. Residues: CASSQGGRALDEQYF. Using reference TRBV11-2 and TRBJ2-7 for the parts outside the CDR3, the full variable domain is EAGVAQSPRYKIIEKRQSVAFWCNPISGHATLYWYQQILGQGPKLLIQFQNNGVVDDSQLPKDRFSAERLKGVDSTLKIQPAKLEDSAVYLCASSQGGRALDEQYFGPGTRLTVT.

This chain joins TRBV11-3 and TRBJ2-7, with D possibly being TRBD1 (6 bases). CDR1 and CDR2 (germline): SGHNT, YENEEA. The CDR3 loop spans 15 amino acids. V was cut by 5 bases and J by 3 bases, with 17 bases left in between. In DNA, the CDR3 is TGTGCCAGCAGCCTACTTCCTGGGACAAGCTACGAGCAGTACTTC. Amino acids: CASSLLPGTSYEQYF.

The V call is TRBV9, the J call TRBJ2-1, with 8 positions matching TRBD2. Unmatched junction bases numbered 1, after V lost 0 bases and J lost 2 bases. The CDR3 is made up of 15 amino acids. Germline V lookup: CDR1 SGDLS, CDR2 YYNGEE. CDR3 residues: CASSVVGGAYNEQFF. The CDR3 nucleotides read TGTGCCAGCAGCGTAGTCGGGGGGGCCTACAATGAGCAGTTCTTC.

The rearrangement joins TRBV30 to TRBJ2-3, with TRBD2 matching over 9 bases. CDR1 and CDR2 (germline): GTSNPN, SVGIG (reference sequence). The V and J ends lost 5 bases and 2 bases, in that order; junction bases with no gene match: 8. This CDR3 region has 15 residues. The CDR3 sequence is CAWGSGGSHTDTQYF. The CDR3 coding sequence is TGTGCCTGGGGGAGCGGGGGGTCCCACACAGATACGCAGTATTTT.

The CDR3 spells CASSQVQGQETQYF. Here the CDR3 DNA reads TGTGCCAGCAGCCAAGTCCAGGGCCAAGAGACCCAGTACTTC. V gene TRBV14 combines with J gene TRBJ2-5; weak D call: TRBD1 (5 bases). The CDR3 is 14 amino acids. Germline CDR1 and CDR2: SGHDN and FVKESK. Between the trimmed V and J ends, which lost 1 base and 1 base, there was a span of 7 bases. Filled out from reference TRBV14 and TRBJ2-5, the complete variable domain reads EAGVTQFPSHSVIEKGQTVTLRCDPISGHDNLYWYRRVMGKEIKFLLHFVKESKQDESGMPNNRFLAERTGGTYSTLKVQPAELEDSGVYFCASSQVQGQETQYFGPGTRLLVL.

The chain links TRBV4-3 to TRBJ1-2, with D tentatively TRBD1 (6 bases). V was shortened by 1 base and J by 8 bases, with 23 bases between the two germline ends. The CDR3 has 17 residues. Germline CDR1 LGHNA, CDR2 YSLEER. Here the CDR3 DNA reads TGCGCCAGCAGCCAAGCCAGGCCCCATCAGGGGAGTAAGGGCTACACCTTC. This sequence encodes CASSQARPHQGSKGYTF.

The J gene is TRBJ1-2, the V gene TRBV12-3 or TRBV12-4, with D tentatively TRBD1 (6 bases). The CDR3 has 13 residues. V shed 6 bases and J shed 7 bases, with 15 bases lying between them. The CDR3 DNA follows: TGTGCCAGCAGACCACAGGGCGGAGGTGGCTACACCTTC. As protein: CASRPQGGGGYTF.

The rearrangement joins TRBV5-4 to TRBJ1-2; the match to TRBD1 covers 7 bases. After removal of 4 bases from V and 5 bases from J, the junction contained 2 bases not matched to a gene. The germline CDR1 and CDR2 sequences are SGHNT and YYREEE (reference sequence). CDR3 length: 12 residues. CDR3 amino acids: CASSPDRYGYTF. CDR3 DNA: TGTGCCAGCAGCCCGGACAGGTATGGCTACACCTTC.

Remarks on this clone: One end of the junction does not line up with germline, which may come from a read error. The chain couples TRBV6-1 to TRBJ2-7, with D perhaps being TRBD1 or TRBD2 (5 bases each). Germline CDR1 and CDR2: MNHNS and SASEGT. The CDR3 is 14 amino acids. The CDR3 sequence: CASSEGAGEGLWYF. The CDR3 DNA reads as TGTGCCAGCAGCGAAGGGGCCGGGGAAGGGCTCTGGTACTTC.

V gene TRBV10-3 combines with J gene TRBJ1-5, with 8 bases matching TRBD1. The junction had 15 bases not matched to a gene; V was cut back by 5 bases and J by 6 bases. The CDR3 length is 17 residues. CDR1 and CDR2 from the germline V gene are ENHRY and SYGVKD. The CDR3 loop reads CAISQRPGQGGGQPQHF. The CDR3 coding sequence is TGTGCCATCAGTCAACGTCCCGGACAGGGAGGGGGTCAGCCCCAGCATTTT.

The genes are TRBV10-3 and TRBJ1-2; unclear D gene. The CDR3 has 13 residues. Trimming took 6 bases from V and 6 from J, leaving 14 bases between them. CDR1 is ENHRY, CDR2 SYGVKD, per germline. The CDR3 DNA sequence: TGTGCCATCAGAGACATCCAGTCGGATGGCTACACCTTC. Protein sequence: CAIRDIQSDGYTF.

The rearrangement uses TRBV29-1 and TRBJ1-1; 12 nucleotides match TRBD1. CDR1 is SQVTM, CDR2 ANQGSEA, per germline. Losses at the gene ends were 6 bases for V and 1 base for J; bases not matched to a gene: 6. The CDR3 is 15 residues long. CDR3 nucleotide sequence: TGCAGCGTCACCGGGACAGGGGGCGCGAACACTGAAGCTTTCTTT. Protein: CSVTGTGGANTEAFF.

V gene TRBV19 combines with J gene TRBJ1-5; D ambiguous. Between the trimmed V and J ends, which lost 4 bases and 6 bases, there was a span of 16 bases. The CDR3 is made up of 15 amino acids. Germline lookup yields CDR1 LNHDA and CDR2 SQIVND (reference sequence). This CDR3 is CASSRPGVGSQPQHF. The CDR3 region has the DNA TGTGCCAGTAGTAGACCCGGGGTGGGGTCTCAGCCCCAGCATTTT.

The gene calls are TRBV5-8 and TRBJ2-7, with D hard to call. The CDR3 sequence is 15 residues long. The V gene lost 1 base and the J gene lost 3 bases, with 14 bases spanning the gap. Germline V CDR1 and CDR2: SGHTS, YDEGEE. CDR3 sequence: CASSLLRLNRYEQYF. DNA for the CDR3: TGTGCCAGCAGCTTGCTGAGATTAAACCGCTACGAGCAGTACTTC. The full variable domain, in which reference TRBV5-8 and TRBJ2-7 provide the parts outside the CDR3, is EAGVTQSPTHLIKTRGQQATLRCSPISGHTSVYWYQQALGLGLQFLLWYDEGEERNRGNFPPRFSGRQFPNYSSELNVNALELEDSALYLCASSLLRLNRYEQYFGPGTRLTVT.

CDR3 in amino acids: CAYEPDSYNEQFF. CDR3 in DNA: TGTGCCTACGAGCCCGATTCCTACAATGAGCAGTTCTTC. The J gene is TRBJ2-1, the V gene TRBV30; D is ambiguous. The ends were cut back, 7 bases at V and 1 base at J, with 11 bases in the middle. The CDR3 has 13 residues. The germline CDR1 and CDR2 sequences are GTSNPN and SVGIG (reference sequence).

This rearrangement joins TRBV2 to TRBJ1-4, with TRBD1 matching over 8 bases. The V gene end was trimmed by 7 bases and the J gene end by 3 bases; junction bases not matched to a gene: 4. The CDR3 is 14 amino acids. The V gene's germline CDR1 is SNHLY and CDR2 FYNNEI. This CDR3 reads CASNQGAANEKLFF. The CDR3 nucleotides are TGTGCCAGCAACCAGGGGGCGGCTAATGAAAAACTGTTTTTT.

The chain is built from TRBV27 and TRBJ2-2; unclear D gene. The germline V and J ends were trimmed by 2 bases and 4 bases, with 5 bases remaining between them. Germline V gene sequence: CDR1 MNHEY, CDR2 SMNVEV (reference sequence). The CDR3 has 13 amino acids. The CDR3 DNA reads TGTGCCAGCAGTTTAACGGGCACCGGGGAGCTGTTTTTT. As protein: CASSLTGTGELFF.

CDR3 sequence reads: CASSSHGSLKHTEAFF. CDR3 DNA: TGTGCCAGTAGTAGTCACGGGTCTTTAAAGCACACTGAAGCTTTCTTT. V gene TRBV19 combines with J gene TRBJ1-1; D remains unclear. CDR1 is LNHDA and CDR2 is SQIVND in the germline V gene (reference sequence). Trimming shortened V by 4 bases and J by 3 bases, and 18 bases separated the two germline ends. This CDR3 contains 16 residues.

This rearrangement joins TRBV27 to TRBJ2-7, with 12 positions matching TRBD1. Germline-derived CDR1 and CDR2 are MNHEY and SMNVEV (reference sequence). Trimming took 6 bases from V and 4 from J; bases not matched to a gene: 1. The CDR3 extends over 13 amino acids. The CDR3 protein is CASRGQGAYEQYF. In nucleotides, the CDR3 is TGTGCCAGCAGGGGACAGGGGGCGTACGAGCAGTACTTC.

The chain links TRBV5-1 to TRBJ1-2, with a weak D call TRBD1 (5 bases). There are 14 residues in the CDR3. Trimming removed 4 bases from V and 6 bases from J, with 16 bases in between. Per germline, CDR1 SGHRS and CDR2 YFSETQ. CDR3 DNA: TGCGCCAGCAGCACGCTGACAGTCTATGATGGCTACACCTTC. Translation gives CASSTLTVYDGYTF. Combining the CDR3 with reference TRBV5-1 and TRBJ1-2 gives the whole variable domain KAGVTQTPRYLIKTRGQQVTLSCSPISGHRSVSWYQQTPGQGLQFLFEYFSETQRNKGNFPGRFSGRQFSNSRSEMNVSTLELGDSALYLCASSTLTVYDGYTFGSGTRLTVV.

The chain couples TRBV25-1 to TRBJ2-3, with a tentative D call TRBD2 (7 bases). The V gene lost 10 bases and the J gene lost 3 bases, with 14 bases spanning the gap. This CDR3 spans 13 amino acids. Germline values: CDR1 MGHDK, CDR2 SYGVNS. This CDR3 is CATRGGATDTQYF. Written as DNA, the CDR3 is TGTGCCACCAGAGGGGGGGCTACAGATACGCAGTATTTT.

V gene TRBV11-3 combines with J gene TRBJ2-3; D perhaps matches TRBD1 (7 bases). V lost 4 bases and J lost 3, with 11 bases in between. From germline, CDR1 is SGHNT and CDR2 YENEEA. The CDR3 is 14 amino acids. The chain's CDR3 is CASSSGGLTDTQYF. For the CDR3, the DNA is TGTGCCAGCAGCTCAGGGGGGCTAACAGATACGCAGTATTTT.

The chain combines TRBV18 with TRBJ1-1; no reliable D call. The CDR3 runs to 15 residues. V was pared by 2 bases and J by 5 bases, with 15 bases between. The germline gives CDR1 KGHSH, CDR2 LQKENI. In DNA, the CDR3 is TGTGCCAGCTCACCATACGAACGGTGGCGGACTGAAGCTTTCTTT. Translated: CASSPYERWRTEAFF.

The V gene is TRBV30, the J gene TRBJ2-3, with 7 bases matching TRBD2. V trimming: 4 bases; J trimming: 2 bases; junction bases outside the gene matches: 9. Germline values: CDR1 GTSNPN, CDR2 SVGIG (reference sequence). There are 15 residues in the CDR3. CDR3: CAWIAGGSSTDTQYF. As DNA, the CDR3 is TGTGCCTGGATAGCGGGCGGAAGTTCCACAGATACGCAGTATTTT.

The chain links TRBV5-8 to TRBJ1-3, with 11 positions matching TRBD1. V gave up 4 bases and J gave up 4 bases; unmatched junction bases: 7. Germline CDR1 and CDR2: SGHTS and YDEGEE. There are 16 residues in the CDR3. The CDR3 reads CASSGDRGTWGNTIYF. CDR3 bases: TGTGCCAGCAGCGGGGACAGGGGGACCTGGGGAAACACCATATATTTT.